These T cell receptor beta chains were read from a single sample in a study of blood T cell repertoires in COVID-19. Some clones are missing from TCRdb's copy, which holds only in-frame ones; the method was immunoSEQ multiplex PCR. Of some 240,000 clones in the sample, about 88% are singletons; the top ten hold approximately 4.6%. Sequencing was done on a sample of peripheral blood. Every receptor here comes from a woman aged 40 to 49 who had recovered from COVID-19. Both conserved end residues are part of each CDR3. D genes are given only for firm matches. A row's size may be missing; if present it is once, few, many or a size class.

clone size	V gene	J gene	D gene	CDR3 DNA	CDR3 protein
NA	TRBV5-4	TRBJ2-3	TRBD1	TGTGCCAGCAGCACGGGGACAGGGGGCTTGGATACGCAGTATTTT	CASSTGTGGLDTQYF
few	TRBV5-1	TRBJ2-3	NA	TGCGCCAGCAGCTTGGGGCAGTTCACAGATACGCAGTATTTT	CASSLGQFTDTQYF
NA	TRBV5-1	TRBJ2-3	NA	TGCGCCAGCAGCCCCGCTGTGGGACTTGTCCAAACCAGCACAGATACGCAGTATTTT	CASSPAVGLVQTSTDTQYF
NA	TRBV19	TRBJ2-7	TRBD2	TGTGCCAGTAGTATCAGGGAGGGGTACGAGCAGTACTTC	CASSIREGYEQYF
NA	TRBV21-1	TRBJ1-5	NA	TGTGCCAGCAGGGAAAAGAACGGGGGAACTAGCAATCAGCCCCAGCATTTT	CASREKNGGTSNQPQHF
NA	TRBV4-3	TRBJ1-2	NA	TGCGCCAGCAGCCAAGAGGGCAGATACTATGGCTACACCTTC	CASSQEGRYYGYTF
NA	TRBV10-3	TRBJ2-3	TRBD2	TGTGCCATCGGCCTATCGGGACTAGCAACCACAGATACGCAGTATTTT	CAIGLSGLATTDTQYF
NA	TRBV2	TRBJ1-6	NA	TGTGCCAGTGGGTTGGGTACAGGGTATTCACCCCTCCACTTT	CASGLGTGYSPLHF
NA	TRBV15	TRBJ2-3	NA	TGTGCCACCAGCAGAGACAGGGCCACAGATACGCAGTATTTT	CATSRDRATDTQYF
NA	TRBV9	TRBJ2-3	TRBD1	TGTGCCAGCAGCCCCGGGACAGGGTTTGAAGATACGCAGTATTTT	CASSPGTGFEDTQYF
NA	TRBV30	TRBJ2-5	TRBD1	TGTGCCTGGAGACAGGGGGCTTCCGAGACCCAGTACTTC	CAWRQGASETQYF
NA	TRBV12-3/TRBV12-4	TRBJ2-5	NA	TGTGCCAGCAGTTTTATCCAAGAGACCCAGTACTTC	CASSFIQETQYF
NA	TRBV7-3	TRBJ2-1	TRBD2	TGTGCCAGCAGCTTAGGACGAAGCGGGGGGCAAAACAATGAGCAGTTCTTC	CASSLGRSGGQNNEQFF
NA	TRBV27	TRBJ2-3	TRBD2	TGTGCCAGCAGTCAACTAGCGGAGACCACAGATACGCAGTATTTT	CASSQLAETTDTQYF
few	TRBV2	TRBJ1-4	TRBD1	TGTGCCAGCAGTGAGGCGACAGGGAATGAAAAACTGTTTTTT	CASSEATGNEKLFF
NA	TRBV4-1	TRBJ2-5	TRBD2	TGCGCCAGCAGCCAAGCTAGACTAGCGGGGGGATCATCGGGTCCAGAGACCCAGTACTTC	CASSQARLAGGSSGPETQYF
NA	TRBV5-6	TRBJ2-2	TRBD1	TGTGCCAGCAGCCCTGACAGGGGGCTGAACACCGGGGAGCTGTTTTTT	CASSPDRGLNTGELFF
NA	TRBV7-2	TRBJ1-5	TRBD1	TGTGCCAGCAGCTTAAGGACAGGGCTAGGTCGCCATCAGCCCCAGCATTTT	CASSLRTGLGRHQPQHF
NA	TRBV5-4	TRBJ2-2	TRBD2	TGTGCCAGCAGCTTGGGACTAGCGGGGGGGTTTGGCGGGGAGCTGTTTTTT	CASSLGLAGGFGGELFF
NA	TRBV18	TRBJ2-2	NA	TGTGCCAGCTCACCAACAAGTCCCGGGGAGCTGTTTTTT	CASSPTSPGELFF
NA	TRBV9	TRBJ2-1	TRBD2	TGTGCCAGCAGCGGTAGCGGGAGGTCTATCGATGAGCAGTTCTTC	CASSGSGRSIDEQFF
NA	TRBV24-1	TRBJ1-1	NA	TGTGCCACCAGAGCCGCGCGTGGGGCTGAAACTGAAGCTTTCTTT	CATRAARGAETEAFF
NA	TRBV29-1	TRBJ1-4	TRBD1	TGCAGCGTTGTGGGGACAGGGGCAAAACTGTTTTTT	CSVVGTGAKLFF
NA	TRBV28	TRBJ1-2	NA	TGTGCCAGCAGTTTAAGCAGAACAGGGCGAGGAGGCTACACCTTC	CASSLSRTGRGGYTF
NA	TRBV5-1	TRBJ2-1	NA	TGCGCCAGCAGCCCAACTATGCTTACCTACAATGAGCAGTTCTTC	CASSPTMLTYNEQFF
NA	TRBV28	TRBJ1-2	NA	TGTGCCAGCAGTTTTCCCCGGCGTGCGGGGGTTGGCTACACCTTC	CASSFPRRAGVGYTF
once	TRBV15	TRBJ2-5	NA	TGTGCCACCAGCAGAGGATTCGGGGACCAAGAGACCCAGTACTTC	CATSRGFGDQETQYF
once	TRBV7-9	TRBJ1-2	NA	TGTGCCAGCAGCCCCTCTTCCATTCGGGGGGCTCATGGCTACACCTTC	CASSPSSIRGAHGYTF
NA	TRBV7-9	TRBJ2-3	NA	TGTGCCAGCAGCTCGGGGTCCCTAAACACAGATACGCAGTATTTT	CASSSGSLNTDTQYF
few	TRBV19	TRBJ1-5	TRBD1	TGTGCCAGTAGTATCGGACAGGGTGGCAATCAGCCCCAGCATTTT	CASSIGQGGNQPQHF
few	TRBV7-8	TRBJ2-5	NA	TGTGCCAGCAGCCCGACTAGAGTACAAGAGACCCAGTACTTC	CASSPTRVQETQYF
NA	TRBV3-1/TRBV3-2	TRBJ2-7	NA	TGTGCCAGCAGCTCCAGGGGGGACCGGGCCGAGCAGTACTTC	CASSSRGDRAEQYF
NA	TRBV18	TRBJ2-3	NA	TGTGCCAGCTCACCACCGGAGGATACGCAGTATTTT	CASSPPEDTQYF
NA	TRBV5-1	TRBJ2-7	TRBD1	TGCGCCAGCAGCTTGTCTGGTACAGGGGGTTACGAGCAGTACTTC	CASSLSGTGGYEQYF
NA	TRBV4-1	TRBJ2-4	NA	TGCGCCAGCAGCCATCCGGGGGACATTCAGTACTTC	CASSHPGDIQYF
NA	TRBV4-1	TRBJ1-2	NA	TGCGCCAGCAGCCAGGAGAATGGGTTCTATGGCTACACCTTC	CASSQENGFYGYTF
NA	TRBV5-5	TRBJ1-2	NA	TGTGCCAGCAGCTCCTCGCGAGATGGCTACACCTTC	CASSSSRDGYTF
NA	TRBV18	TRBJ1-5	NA	TGTGCCAGCTCAGACCGAGAGGGTTTCGATCAGCCCCAGCATTTT	CASSDREGFDQPQHF
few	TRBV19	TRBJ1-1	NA	TGTGCCAGTAGTATGCAGGGGCCAACTGAAGCTTTCTTT	CASSMQGPTEAFF
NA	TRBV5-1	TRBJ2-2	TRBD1	TGCGCCAGCAGCTTGGGGTTCAGTGGACAGGGCAGGGCCGGGGAGCTGTTTTTT	CASSLGFSGQGRAGELFF
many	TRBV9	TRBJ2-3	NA	TGTGCCAGCACCTCCGGAGGGCTTAGCGCAGGAACGCAGTATTTT	CASTSGGLSAGTQYF